The entry that follows covers one T cell receptor beta chain sequence. The sample belongs to a study of T cells after yellow fever vaccination. In making TCR cDNA, 5'RACE template switching added a universal primer site and UMIs to it. TCRdb analysed the 5' RACE reads with MiXCR anew, one entry per CDR3 protein. The sample lists 200,000 to 300,000 distinct CDR3 sequences; 10% to 15% were seen once. The V and J ends lost 4 bases and 3 bases respectively, with 10 bases between them. This CDR3 region has 15 residues. Germline-derived CDR1 and CDR2 are MNHEY and SVGAGI. This sample comprised CD4+ T cells sorted from PBMCs, obtained 45 days after the yellow fever booster vaccination. V gene TRBV6-5 combines with J gene TRBJ2-6; TRBD1 might be the D (5 bases). The origin of this receptor is a man aged 30-40 years who received the YFV17D yellow fever vaccine. The CDR3 nucleotides read TGTGCCAGCAGTTCCCAAGGGGTTGGGGCCAACGTCCTGACTTTC. This translates into CASSSQGVGANVLTF.